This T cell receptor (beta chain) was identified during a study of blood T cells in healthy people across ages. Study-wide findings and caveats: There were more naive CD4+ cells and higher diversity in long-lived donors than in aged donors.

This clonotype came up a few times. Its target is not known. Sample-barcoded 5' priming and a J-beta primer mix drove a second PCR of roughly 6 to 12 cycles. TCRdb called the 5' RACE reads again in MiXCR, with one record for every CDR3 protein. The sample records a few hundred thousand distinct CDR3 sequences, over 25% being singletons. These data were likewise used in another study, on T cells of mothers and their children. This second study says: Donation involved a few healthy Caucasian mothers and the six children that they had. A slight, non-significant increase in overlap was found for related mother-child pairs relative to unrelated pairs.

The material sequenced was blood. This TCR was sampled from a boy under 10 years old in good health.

The CDR3 region has the DNA TGCGCCAGCAGCTGGGACAGGGCTAATGGCTACACCTTC. Protein product: CASSWDRANGYTF. The genes are TRBV5-1 and TRBJ1-2; 9 bases are shared with TRBD1. Germline CDR1 is SGHRS and CDR2 is YFSETQ. The CDR3 length is 13 residues. Unmatched junction bases numbered 3, after V lost 3 bases and J lost 6 bases.